This is a list of T cell receptor beta chains from one sample in a study of cytomegalovirus exposure and HLA in healthy donors. Sequencing was performed with immunoSEQ multiplex PCR; in TCRdb, only in-frame clones are kept and a portion is missing. Of 90,000 to 130,000 clones listed, roughly 73% were seen once; the top ten hold around 0.9%. The sequencing input was PBMCs. The source of these receptors is a woman under 40 in good health and CMV-seronegative. CDR3s include the opening cysteine and the closing phenylalanine or tryptophan. Each record gives: CDR3 length, V gene, J gene, CDR3 protein.

cdr3_length: 11; v_call: TRBV14; j_call: TRBJ2-7; cdr3_aa: CASSQGDRMEF
cdr3_length: 14; v_call: TRBV7-2; j_call: TRBJ1-2; cdr3_aa: CASSVHRANYGYTF
cdr3_length: 15; v_call: TRBV6-4; j_call: TRBJ2-1; cdr3_aa: CASSLTDVSYNEQFF
cdr3_length: 14; v_call: TRBV19; j_call: TRBJ1-1; cdr3_aa: CASSIEEMSTEAFF
cdr3_length: 15; v_call: TRBV18; j_call: TRBJ2-3; cdr3_aa: CASSPERGRADTQYF
cdr3_length: 17; v_call: TRBV19; j_call: TRBJ1-1; cdr3_aa: CASSLQDRGVTNTEAFF
cdr3_length: 13; v_call: TRBV29-1; j_call: TRBJ1-2; cdr3_aa: CSARTGFGYGYTF
cdr3_length: 16; v_call: TRBV12-5; j_call: TRBJ1-1; cdr3_aa: CASGLGTGTGGAEAFF
cdr3_length: 15; v_call: TRBV7-2; j_call: TRBJ1-2; cdr3_aa: CASSWGQAFNYGYTF
cdr3_length: 15; v_call: TRBV28; j_call: TRBJ2-1; cdr3_aa: CASSVVAGGYNEQFF
cdr3_length: 15; v_call: TRBV10-3; j_call: TRBJ1-1; cdr3_aa: CAISRQVPGDTEAFF